The 31 T cell receptor beta chains presented below share a single source sample, sequenced in a study of blood T cell repertoires in COVID-19. Measured with immunoSEQ multiplex PCR; TCRdb has only the in-frame clones, and not every one. The sample contains more than 300,000 clones, about 89% of which appear only once. Sequenced input: PBMCs or T cells enriched from blood (not recorded which). These TCRs come from a woman in her 40s who had been exposed to COVID-19.

V is TRBV27 and J is TRBJ2-7; TRBD2 might be the D (6 bases). Trimming left V 6 bases short and J 4 bases short, with 13 bases between. This CDR3 comprises 13 residues. Germline V lookup: CDR1 MNHEY, CDR2 SMNVEV (reference sequence). The CDR3 DNA sequence: TGTGCCAGCAGACGAAGCGGGCCTTACGAGCAGTACTTC. Its translation: CASRRSGPYEQYF.

The chain joins TRBV27 to TRBJ1-1, with 9 bases fitting TRBD1. The V and J ends lost 5 bases and 11 bases, in that order; junction bases with no gene match: 12. The CDR3 is 14 amino acids. The V gene's germline CDR1 is MNHEY and CDR2 SMNVEV (reference sequence). Here the CDR3 reads CASSPSTGGAEAFF. The DNA of the CDR3 is TGTGCCAGCAGTCCCTCTACAGGGGGCGCCGAGGCTTTCTTT.

This clone was counted a few times. The chain is built from TRBV3-1 (or the pseudogene TRBV3-2) and TRBJ2-5; D uncertain. The V and J ends lost 3 bases and 5 bases respectively, with 7 bases between them. The CDR3 length is 12 residues. Germline values: CDR1 LGHDT, CDR2 YNNKEL (reference sequence). The CDR3 nucleotides are TGTGCCAGCAGCCATACTTGGGAGACCCAGTACTTC. It codes for CASSHTWETQYF.

The chain is built from TRBV7-2 and TRBJ2-1, with 16 nucleotides matching TRBD2. V dropped 6 bases and J dropped 10; count of bases not matched to a gene: 9. Germline V lookup: CDR1 SGHTA, CDR2 FQGNSA. The CDR3 extends over 16 amino acids. The CDR3 DNA follows: TGTGCCAGCAGTTATCCGGGACTAGCGGGGGGGCGGGAGCAGTTCTTC. As protein: CASSYPGLAGGREQFF.

The chain has TRBV19 and TRBJ1-1, with a possible D match to TRBD1 (5 bases). Trimming shortened V by 6 bases and J by 1 base, and 18 bases separated the two germline ends. Looked up from germline, CDR1 is LNHDA and CDR2 is SQIVND (reference sequence). The CDR3 is 16 residues long. The CDR3 here is CASRSRAKGKNTEAFF. The CDR3 nucleotides read TGTGCCAGTAGAAGCAGGGCAAAGGGTAAGAACACTGAAGCTTTCTTT. Full variable domain (outside the CDR3, taken from reference TRBV19 and TRBJ1-1): DGGITQSPKYLFRKEGQNVTLSCEQNLNHDAMYWYRQDPGQGLRLIYYSQIVNDFQKGDIAEGYSVSREKKESFPLTVTSAQKNPTAFYLCASRSRAKGKNTEAFFGQGTRLTVV.

The chain employs TRBV15 and TRBJ1-1; D is perhaps TRBD1 (5 bases). This CDR3 is 16 amino acids long. The V and J ends lost 1 base and 6 bases respectively, with 18 bases between them. Germline V lookup: CDR1 LNHNV, CDR2 YYDKDF (reference sequence). CDR3 sequence reads: CATSRGVTVLDAEAFF. The CDR3 DNA reads as TGTGCCACCAGCAGAGGCGTGACAGTCCTAGATGCTGAAGCTTTCTTT.

This rearrangement joins TRBV3-1 (or the pseudogene TRBV3-2) to TRBJ2-1; 7 bases agree with TRBD2. Germline-derived CDR1 and CDR2 are LGHDT and YNNKEL (reference sequence). The V segment lost 4 bases and the J segment 6 bases; nucleotides outside the gene matches: 0. The CDR3 sequence is 12 residues long. In nucleotides, the CDR3 is TGTGCCAGCAGCCGCGGGGGCAATGAGCAGTTCTTC. Translation gives CASSRGGNEQFF.

The chain is built from TRBV27 and TRBJ1-6, with D possibly TRBD1 on 6 matching bases. Between the trimmed V and J ends, which lost 5 bases and 13 bases, there was a span of 15 bases. The CDR3 has 13 amino acids. Germline CDR1 and CDR2: MNHEY and SMNVEV (reference sequence). CDR3 residues: CASSGGQTYPLHF. CDR3 sequence (DNA): TGTGCCAGCAGTGGTGGACAGACCTACCCCCTCCACTTT.

For the CDR3, the DNA is TGTGCCAGCAGCTTAGGTTGGCAGAACACTGAAGCTTTCTTT. Translating gives CASSLGWQNTEAFF. The chain employs TRBV7-9 and TRBJ1-1; D not resolved. V lost 1 base, J lost 1 base, and 7 bases lay in between. Per germline, CDR1 SEHNR and CDR2 FQNEAQ (reference sequence). The CDR3 runs 14 residues.

In the case of this clone: The same CDR3 also results from other DNA sequences found in this sample. The gene calls are TRBV9 and TRBJ2-7; 8 nucleotides line up with TRBD1. This CDR3 contains 14 residues. J was trimmed by 3 bases and V by 0 bases; bases with no gene match: 2. Germline loops: CDR1 SGDLS, CDR2 YYNGEE. The CDR3 nucleotides are TGTGCCAGCAGCGTAGCTACAGGGGGCTACGAGCAGTACTTC. Translating it yields CASSVATGGYEQYF.

V usage is TRBV5-1 and J usage is TRBJ1-1; TRBD1 might be the D (5 bases). The germline gives CDR1 SGHRS, CDR2 YFSETQ. This CDR3 has 12 residues. The V end lost 4 bases, the J end lost 11 bases, and 15 bases lay between the germline ends. The CDR3: CASSPGGGNAFF. CDR3 sequence (DNA): TGCGCCAGCAGCCCCGGGGGGGGTAATGCTTTCTTT.

The chain couples TRBV6-1 to TRBJ2-4, with D tentatively TRBD1 (6 bases). Per germline, CDR1 MNHNS and CDR2 SASEGT. Deletions cut 2 bases from V and 7 bases from J, with 12 bases between. The CDR3 has 14 residues. CDR3 sequence (DNA): TGTGCCAGCAGTGAACTGACAGGCGGGAACATTCAGTACTTC. It yields the protein CASSELTGGNIQYF.

The V call is TRBV6-4, the J call TRBJ2-2, with 7 bases aligning to TRBD1. The J segment lost 4 bases and the V segment lost 8 bases, leaving 4 bases of the junction unmatched. The CDR3 spans 13 residues. CDR1 is MRHNA and CDR2 is SNTAGT in the germline V gene. The CDR3 sequence: CASGTALTGELFF. CDR3 DNA sequence: TGTGCCAGCGGGACAGCCCTCACCGGGGAGCTGTTTTTT.

V gene TRBV5-8 combines with J gene TRBJ1-2, with D unclear. The CDR3 covers 14 residues. Trimming removed 0 bases from V and 6 bases from J, with 12 bases in between. Germline V gene lookup returns CDR1 SGHTS and CDR2 YDEGEE. The CDR3 region is CASSLGSVVNGYTF. In DNA form, the CDR3 reads TGTGCCAGCAGCTTGGGGTCAGTGGTCAATGGCTACACCTTC.

J is TRBJ1-5 and V is TRBV3-1 (or the pseudogene TRBV3-2), with D perhaps TRBD1 (5 bases). This CDR3 has 15 amino acids. V was trimmed by 7 bases and J by 0 bases, leaving 13 bases between them. CDR1 is LGHDT and CDR2 is YNNKEL in the germline V gene (reference sequence). The CDR3 DNA follows: TGTGCCAGCAAGACGGACACCGTTAGCAATCAGCCCCAGCATTTT. Residues: CASKTDTVSNQPQHF.

The gene calls are TRBV6-6 and TRBJ2-1, with TRBD2 matching 7 bases. Trimming cost V 6 bases and J 0 bases; bases outside gene matches: 5. Germline V lookup: CDR1 MNHNY, CDR2 SVGAGI (reference sequence). This CDR3 spans 15 amino acids. For the CDR3, the DNA is TGTGCCAGCAGAACCCGGACTAGCTCCTACAATGAGCAGTTCTTC. Protein product: CASRTRTSSYNEQFF.

The chain couples TRBV2 to TRBJ2-6; D remains ambiguous. This CDR3 has 15 amino acids. Between the trimmed V and J ends, which lost 7 bases and 1 base, there was a span of 11 bases. Germline V lookup: CDR1 SNHLY, CDR2 FYNNEI. As DNA, the CDR3 is TGTGCCAGCAAAGGAGTAGGATCTGGGGCCAACGTCCTGACTTTC. As protein: CASKGVGSGANVLTF.

The chain carries TRBV27 and TRBJ1-5; a possible D gene is TRBD1 (5 bases). The CDR3 has 16 residues. From germline, CDR1 is MNHEY and CDR2 SMNVEV (reference sequence). Trimming pared 2 bases from V and 2 bases from J, leaving 13 bases between. This chain's CDR3 is CASSLVAGNGNQPQHF. The CDR3 nucleotides read TGTGCCAGCAGTTTAGTCGCAGGGAACGGCAATCAGCCCCAGCATTTT.

The gene calls are TRBV30 and TRBJ1-6, with a possible D match to TRBD1 (6 bases). Germline values: CDR1 GTSNPN, CDR2 SVGIG (reference sequence). V gave up 3 bases and J gave up 7 bases, with 19 bases separating them. The CDR3 covers 16 residues. For the CDR3, the DNA is TGTGCCTGGAGCTCCTCAGGAGGACAGTCAAATTCACCCCTCCACTTT. This codes for CAWSSSGGQSNSPLHF. Full variable domain (rest looked up from reference TRBV30 and TRBJ1-6): SQTIHQWPATLVQPVGSPLSLECTVEGTSNPNLYWYRQAAGRGLQLLFYSVGIGQISSEVPQNLSASRPQDRQFILSSKKLLLSDSGFYLCAWSSSGGQSNSPLHFGNGTRLTVT.

This chain joins TRBV5-1 and TRBJ1-6; a possible D gene is TRBD1 (6 bases). Trimming took off 0 bases at V and 3 bases at J, with 16 bases between the two ends. This CDR3 region has 18 residues. The germline V gene encodes CDR1 SGHRS and CDR2 YFSETQ. The DNA of the CDR3 is TGCGCCAGCAGCTTGGCCTTCCGAGGGACAAGCTATAATTCACCCCTCCACTTT. This codes for CASSLAFRGTSYNSPLHF.

This clone was observed a few times. This chain uses TRBV27 with TRBJ1-4; the D gene is possibly TRBD1 (6 bases). This CDR3 contains 15 residues. The V gene lost 6 bases and the J gene lost 12 bases, with 23 bases spanning the gap. Germline lookup yields CDR1 MNHEY and CDR2 SMNVEV (reference sequence). In nucleotides, the CDR3 is TGTGCCAGCAGCAAAGGGAGGGGAGGAAGGGGGGAACTGTTTTTT. It specifies CASSKGRGGRGELFF.

This chain connects TRBV24-1 to TRBJ1-1; perhaps TRBD1 as D (5 bases). The CDR3 length is 13 residues. V gave up 8 bases and J gave up 4 bases, with 13 bases separating them. The germline gives CDR1 KGHDR, CDR2 SFDVKD. CDR3 DNA sequence: TGTGCCACCACTTCAGGGTGGGGCACTGAAGCTTTCTTT. It codes for CATTSGWGTEAFF.

This sequence joins TRBV19 and TRBJ1-5; the D gene is possibly TRBD1 (6 bases). Germline values: CDR1 LNHDA, CDR2 SQIVND (reference sequence). The V and J ends lost 5 bases and 4 bases respectively, with 12 bases between them. There are 14 residues in the CDR3. The CDR3 sequence: CASSPTRGNQPQHF. CDR3 coding DNA: TGTGCCAGTAGTCCAACCAGGGGAAATCAGCCCCAGCATTTT. Supplemented by reference TRBV19 and TRBJ1-5, the full variable domain reads DGGITQSPKYLFRKEGQNVTLSCEQNLNHDAMYWYRQDPGQGLRLIYYSQIVNDFQKGDIAEGYSVSREKKESFPLTVTSAQKNPTAFYLCASSPTRGNQPQHFGDGTRLSIL.

The gene calls are TRBV29-1 and TRBJ2-7; D not resolved. V lost 2 bases to trimming and J lost 1 base, with 18 bases between them. Germline V gives CDR1 SQVTM, CDR2 ANQGSEA. This CDR3 region has 16 residues. The CDR3: CSVEPETYFVSYEQYF. CDR3 sequence (DNA): TGCAGCGTTGAACCTGAGACATATTTCGTATCCTACGAGCAGTACTTC.

V and J are TRBV18 and TRBJ2-1, with TRBD2 matching 12 bases. This CDR3 has 15 residues. The germline gives CDR1 KGHSH, CDR2 LQKENI. V shed 2 bases and J 5 bases; nucleotides not matched to a gene: 1. CDR3 DNA: TGTGCCAGCTCACCAGGACTAGCGGGAAACAATGAGCAGTTCTTC. This sequence encodes CASSPGLAGNNEQFF.

J is TRBJ1-5 and V is TRBV7-9; 7 nucleotides align to TRBD1. Trimming took 6 bases from V and 2 from J; bases not matched to a gene: 4. From germline, CDR1 is SEHNR and CDR2 FQNEAQ (reference sequence). The CDR3 is 14 residues long. The CDR3 spells CASSNTGGNQPQHF. In nucleotides, the CDR3 is TGTGCCAGCAGTAATACAGGGGGCAATCAGCCCCAGCATTTT.

The V and J genes are TRBV27 and TRBJ2-7, with D unclear. Trimming pared 3 bases from V and 3 bases from J, leaving 9 bases between. The V gene's germline CDR1 is MNHEY and CDR2 SMNVEV (reference sequence). This CDR3 region has 13 residues. For the CDR3, the DNA is TGTGCCAGCAGTTTGCGTGTTTACTACGAGCAGTACTTC. It is translated as CASSLRVYYEQYF.

This chain uses TRBV27 with TRBJ2-7; unclear D gene. Trimming stripped 4 bases from V and 2 bases from J, with 18 bases between. The CDR3 loop spans 16 amino acids. The germline gives CDR1 MNHEY, CDR2 SMNVEV (reference sequence). The CDR3 protein is CASSSQHPRGAYEQYF. The CDR3 region has the DNA TGTGCCAGCAGTTCCCAACACCCTCGAGGAGCCTACGAGCAGTACTTC.

The rearrangement joins TRBV7-3 to TRBJ2-2; 10 nucleotides agree with TRBD2. Trimming took 4 bases from V and 4 from J; bases not matched to a gene: 12. Looked up from germline, CDR1 is SGHTA and CDR2 is FQGTGA. This CDR3 has 18 amino acids. CDR3 region: CASSYDFPLAGATGELFF. The CDR3 DNA reads TGTGCCAGCAGCTACGATTTCCCTCTAGCGGGAGCCACCGGGGAGCTGTTTTTT.

This chain joins TRBV9 and TRBJ2-3; 7 bases map to TRBD1. Trimming took 2 bases from V and 2 from J; bases not matched to a gene: 8. Germline CDR1 is SGDLS and CDR2 is YYNGEE. CDR3 length equals 16 residues. CDR3 nucleotides: TGTGCCAGCAGCGTGGCCCGGGACAGCCTCACAGATACGCAGTATTTT. As protein: CASSVARDSLTDTQYF.

The genes are TRBV19 and TRBJ2-1; 13 nucleotides match TRBD2. The CDR3 covers 15 residues. Germline V CDR1 and CDR2: LNHDA, SQIVND (reference sequence). Trimming removed 4 bases from V and 8 bases from J; junction bases left unmatched: 5. This CDR3 reads CASSRTSGRVDEQFF. CDR3 in DNA: TGTGCCAGTAGTAGGACTAGCGGGAGAGTCGATGAGCAGTTCTTC.